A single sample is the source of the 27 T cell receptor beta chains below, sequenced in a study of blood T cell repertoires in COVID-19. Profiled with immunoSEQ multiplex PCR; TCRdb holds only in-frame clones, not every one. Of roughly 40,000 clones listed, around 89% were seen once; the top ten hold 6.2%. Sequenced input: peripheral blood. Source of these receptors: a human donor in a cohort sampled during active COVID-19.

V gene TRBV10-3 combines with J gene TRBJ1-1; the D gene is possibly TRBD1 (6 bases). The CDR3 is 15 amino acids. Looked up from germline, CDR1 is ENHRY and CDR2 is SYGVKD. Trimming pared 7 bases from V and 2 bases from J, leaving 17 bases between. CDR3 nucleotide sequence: TGTGCCATCAACGACCCCGGACAGAGAAACACTGAAGCTTTCTTT. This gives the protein CAINDPGQRNTEAFF.

CDR3 DNA sequence: TGTGCCAGCAGATCCCTTCAGGGAAATGAGCAGTTCTTC. Encoded protein: CASRSLQGNEQFF. The chain joins TRBV6-6 to TRBJ2-1, with D tentatively TRBD1 (5 bases). Looked up from germline, CDR1 is MNHNY and CDR2 is SVGAGI (reference sequence). V shed 6 bases and J shed 7 bases, with 13 bases lying between them. This CDR3 contains 13 residues.

CDR3 nucleotide sequence: TGCGCCAGCAGCCAAGATAGGAGGAGCTACGAGCAGTACTTC. Amino acid sequence: CASSQDRRSYEQYF. J is TRBJ2-7 and V is TRBV4-3; D is perhaps TRBD2 (5 bases). The germline V gene encodes CDR1 LGHNA and CDR2 YSLEER. CDR3 length: 14 residues. V lost 0 bases to trimming and J lost 3 bases, with 9 bases between them.

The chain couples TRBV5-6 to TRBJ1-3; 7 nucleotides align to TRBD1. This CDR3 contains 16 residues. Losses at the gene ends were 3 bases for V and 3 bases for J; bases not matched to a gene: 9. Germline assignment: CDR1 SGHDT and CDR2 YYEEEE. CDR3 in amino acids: CASSYLDREDGNTIYF. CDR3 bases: TGTGCCAGCAGCTACCTCGACAGGGAGGATGGAAACACCATATATTTT.

CDR3 sequence (DNA): TGCAGCGTGGGGGCGGAGCAGTTCTTC. It yields the protein CSVGAEQFF. The chain employs TRBV29-1 and TRBJ2-1; perhaps TRBD1 as D (6 bases). CDR1 SQVTM and CDR2 ANQGSEA come from the germline V gene. The germline V and J ends were trimmed by 6 bases and 10 bases, with 7 bases remaining between them. This CDR3 comprises 9 residues.

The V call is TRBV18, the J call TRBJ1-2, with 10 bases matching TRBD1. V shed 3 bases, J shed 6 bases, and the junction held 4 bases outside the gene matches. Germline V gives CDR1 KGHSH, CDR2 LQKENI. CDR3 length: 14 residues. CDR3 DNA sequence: TGTGCCAGCTCACCGACAGGGGGCCCGGATGGCTACACCTTC. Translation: CASSPTGGPDGYTF.

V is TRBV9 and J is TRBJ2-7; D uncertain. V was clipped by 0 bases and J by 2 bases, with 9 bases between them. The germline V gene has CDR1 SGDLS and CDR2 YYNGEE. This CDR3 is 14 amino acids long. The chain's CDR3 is CASSVEVRAYEQYF. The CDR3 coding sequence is TGTGCCAGCAGCGTAGAAGTTCGGGCCTACGAGCAGTACTTC.

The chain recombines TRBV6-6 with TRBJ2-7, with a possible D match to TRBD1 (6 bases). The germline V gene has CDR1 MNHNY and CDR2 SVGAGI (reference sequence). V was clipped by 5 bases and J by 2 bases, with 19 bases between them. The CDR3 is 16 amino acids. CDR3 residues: CASSRQQGSLPYEQYF. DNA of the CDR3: TGTGCCAGCAGTCGACAACAGGGAAGTCTTCCCTACGAGCAGTACTTC.

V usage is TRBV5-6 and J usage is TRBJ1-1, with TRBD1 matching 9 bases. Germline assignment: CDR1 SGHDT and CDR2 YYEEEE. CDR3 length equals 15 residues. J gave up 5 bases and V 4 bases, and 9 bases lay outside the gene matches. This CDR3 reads CASSGPGQGGTEAFF. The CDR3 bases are TGTGCCAGCAGCGGCCCGGGACAGGGAGGGACTGAAGCTTTCTTT.

The CDR3 here is CASSLGRDQEQFF. CDR3 nucleotide sequence: TGTGCCAGCAGCTTGGGCAGGGATCAGGAGCAGTTCTTC. This chain links TRBV5-4 with TRBJ2-1, with D maybe TRBD1 (5 bases). The CDR3 extends over 13 amino acids. CDR1 and CDR2 from the germline V gene are SGHNT and YYREEE (reference sequence). V lost 0 bases and J lost 10, with 11 bases in between. Full variable domain (missing parts from reference TRBV5-4 and TRBJ2-1): ETGVTQSPTHLIKTRGQQVTLRCSSQSGHNTVSWYQQALGQGPQFIFQYYREEENGRGNFPPRFSGLQFPNYSSELNVNALELDDSALYLCASSLGRDQEQFFGPGTRLTVL.

The CDR3: CASSDERLASTDTQYF. In DNA form, the CDR3 reads TGTGCCAGCAGCGACGAGCGACTAGCGAGCACAGATACGCAGTATTTT. The chain couples TRBV9 to TRBJ2-3; the match to TRBD2 covers 8 bases. V lost 3 bases, J lost 0 bases, and 6 bases stayed unmatched. The length of the CDR3 is 16 residues. From germline, CDR1 is SGDLS and CDR2 YYNGEE.

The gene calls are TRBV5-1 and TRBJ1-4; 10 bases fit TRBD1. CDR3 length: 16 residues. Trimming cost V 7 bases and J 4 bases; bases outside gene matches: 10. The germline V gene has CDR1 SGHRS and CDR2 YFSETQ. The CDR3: CASSPNGDRGNEKLFF. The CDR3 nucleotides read TGCGCCAGCTCTCCGAACGGGGACAGGGGTAATGAAAAACTGTTTTTT.

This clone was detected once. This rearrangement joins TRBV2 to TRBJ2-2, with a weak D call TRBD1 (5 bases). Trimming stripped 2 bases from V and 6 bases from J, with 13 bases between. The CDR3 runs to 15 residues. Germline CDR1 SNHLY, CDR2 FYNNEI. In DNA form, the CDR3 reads TGTGCCAGCAGTGAACTCCAGGGAAACTCCGGGGAGCTGTTTTTT. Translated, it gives CASSELQGNSGELFF.

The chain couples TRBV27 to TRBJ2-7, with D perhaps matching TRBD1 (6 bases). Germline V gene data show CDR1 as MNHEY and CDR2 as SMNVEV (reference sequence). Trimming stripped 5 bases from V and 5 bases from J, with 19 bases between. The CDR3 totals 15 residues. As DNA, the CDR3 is TGTGCCAGCAGTCCCGAACGCCCTGGGGGCCACGAGCAGTACTTC. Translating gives CASSPERPGGHEQYF.

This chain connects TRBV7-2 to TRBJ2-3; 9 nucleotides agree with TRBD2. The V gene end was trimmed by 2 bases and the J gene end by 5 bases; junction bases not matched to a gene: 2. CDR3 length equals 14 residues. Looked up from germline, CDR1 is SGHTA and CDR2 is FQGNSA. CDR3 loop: CASSLRRGGDTQYF. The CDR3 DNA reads TGTGCCAGCAGCTTAAGGCGGGGGGGAGATACGCAGTATTTT.

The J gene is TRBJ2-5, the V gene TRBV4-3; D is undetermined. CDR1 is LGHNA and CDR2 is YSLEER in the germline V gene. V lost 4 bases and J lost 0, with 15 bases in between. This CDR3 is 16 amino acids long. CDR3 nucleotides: TGCGCCAGCAGCCCCCCCGTTTTACGGTACCAAGAGACCCAGTACTTC. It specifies CASSPPVLRYQETQYF.

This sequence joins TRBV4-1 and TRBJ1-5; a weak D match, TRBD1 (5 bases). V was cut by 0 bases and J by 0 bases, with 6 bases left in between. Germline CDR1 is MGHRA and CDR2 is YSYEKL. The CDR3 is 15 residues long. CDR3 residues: CASSQDQGSNQPQHF. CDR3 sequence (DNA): TGCGCCAGCAGCCAAGATCAGGGTAGCAATCAGCCCCAGCATTTT.

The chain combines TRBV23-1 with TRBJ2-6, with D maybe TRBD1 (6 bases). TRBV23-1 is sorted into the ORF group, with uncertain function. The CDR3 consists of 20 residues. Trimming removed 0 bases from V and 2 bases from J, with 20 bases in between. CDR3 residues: CASSQSADRHPGAGANVLTF. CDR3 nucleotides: TGCGCCAGCAGTCAATCGGCGGACAGACATCCAGGGGCTGGGGCCAACGTCCTGACTTTC.

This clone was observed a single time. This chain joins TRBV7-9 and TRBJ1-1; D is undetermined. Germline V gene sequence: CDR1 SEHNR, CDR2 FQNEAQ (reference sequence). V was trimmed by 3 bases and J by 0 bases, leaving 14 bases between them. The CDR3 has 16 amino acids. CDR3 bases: TGTGCCAGCAGCTTTACCCCAGGCGTCATGAACACTGAAGCTTTCTTT. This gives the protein CASSFTPGVMNTEAFF. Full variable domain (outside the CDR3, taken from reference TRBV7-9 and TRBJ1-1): DTGVSQNPRHKITKRGQNVTFRCDPISEHNRLYWYRQTLGQGPEFLTYFQNEAQLEKSRLLSDRFSAERPKGSFSTLEIQRTEQGDSAMYLCASSFTPGVMNTEAFFGQGTRLTVV.

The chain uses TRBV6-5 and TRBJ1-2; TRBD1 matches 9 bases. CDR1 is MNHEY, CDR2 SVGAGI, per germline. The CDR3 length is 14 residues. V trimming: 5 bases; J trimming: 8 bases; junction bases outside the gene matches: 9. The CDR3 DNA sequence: TGTGCCAGCAGTCGGGAGGGACAGGGTAGGGGCTACACCTTC. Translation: CASSREGQGRGYTF.

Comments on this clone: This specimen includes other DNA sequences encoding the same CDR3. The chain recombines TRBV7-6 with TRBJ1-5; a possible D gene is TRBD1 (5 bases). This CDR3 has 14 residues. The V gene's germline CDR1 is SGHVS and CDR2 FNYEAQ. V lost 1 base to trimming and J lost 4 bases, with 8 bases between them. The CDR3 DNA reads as TGTGCCAGCAGCTTAGGGCAGGGAAATCAGCCCCAGCATTTT. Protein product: CASSLGQGNQPQHF.

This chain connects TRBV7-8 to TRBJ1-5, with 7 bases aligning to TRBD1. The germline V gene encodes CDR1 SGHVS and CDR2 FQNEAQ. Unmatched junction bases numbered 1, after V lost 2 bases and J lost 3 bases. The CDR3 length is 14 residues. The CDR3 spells CASSLTGDNQPQHF. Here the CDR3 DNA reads TGTGCCAGCAGCTTAACAGGGGACAATCAGCCCCAGCATTTT. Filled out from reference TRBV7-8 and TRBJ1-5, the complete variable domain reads GAGVSQSPRYKVAKRGQDVALRCDPISGHVSLFWYQQALGQGPEFLTYFQNEAQLDKSGLPSDRFFAERPEGSVSTLKIQRTQQEDSAVYLCASSLTGDNQPQHFGDGTRLSIL.

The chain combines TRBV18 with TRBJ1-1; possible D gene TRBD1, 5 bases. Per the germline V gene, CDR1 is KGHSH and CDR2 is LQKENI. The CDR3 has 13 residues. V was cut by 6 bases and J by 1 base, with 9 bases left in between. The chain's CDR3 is CASSQDRNTEAFF. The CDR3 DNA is TGTGCCAGCTCCCAAGACAGGAACACTGAAGCTTTCTTT.

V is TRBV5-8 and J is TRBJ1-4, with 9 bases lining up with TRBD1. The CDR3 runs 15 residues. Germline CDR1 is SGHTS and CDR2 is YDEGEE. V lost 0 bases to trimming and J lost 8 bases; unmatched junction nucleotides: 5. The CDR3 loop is CASSLEGTGMEKLFF. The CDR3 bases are TGTGCCAGCAGCTTGGAGGGGACAGGGATGGAAAAACTGTTTTTT.

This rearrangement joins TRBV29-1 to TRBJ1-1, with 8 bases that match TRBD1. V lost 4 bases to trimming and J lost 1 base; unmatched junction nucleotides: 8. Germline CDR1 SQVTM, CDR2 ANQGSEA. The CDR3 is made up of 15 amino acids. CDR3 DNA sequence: TGCAGCGTTGCCCGGGGGACAGGCCGGAACACTGAAGCTTTCTTT. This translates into CSVARGTGRNTEAFF.

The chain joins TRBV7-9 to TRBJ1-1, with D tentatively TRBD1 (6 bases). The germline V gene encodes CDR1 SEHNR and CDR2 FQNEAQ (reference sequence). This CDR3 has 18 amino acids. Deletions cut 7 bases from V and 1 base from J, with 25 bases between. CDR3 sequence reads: CASTEATGPRLGNTEAFF. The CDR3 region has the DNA TGTGCCAGCACGGAGGCTACAGGGCCACGGCTCGGGAACACTGAAGCTTTCTTT. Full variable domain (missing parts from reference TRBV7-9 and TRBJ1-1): DTGVSQNPRHKITKRGQNVTFRCDPISEHNRLYWYRQTLGQGPEFLTYFQNEAQLEKSRLLSDRFSAERPKGSFSTLEIQRTEQGDSAMYLCASTEATGPRLGNTEAFFGQGTRLTVV.

CDR3 bases: TGTGCCACCGTAGCGGGGTACAATGAGCAGTTCTTC. This gives the protein CATVAGYNEQFF. The V and J genes are TRBV6-5 and TRBJ2-1; TRBD2 matches 8 bases. CDR1 and CDR2 from the germline V gene are MNHEY and SVGAGI. The J segment lost 4 bases and the V segment lost 10 bases, leaving 3 bases of the junction unmatched. This CDR3 is built from 12 residues.